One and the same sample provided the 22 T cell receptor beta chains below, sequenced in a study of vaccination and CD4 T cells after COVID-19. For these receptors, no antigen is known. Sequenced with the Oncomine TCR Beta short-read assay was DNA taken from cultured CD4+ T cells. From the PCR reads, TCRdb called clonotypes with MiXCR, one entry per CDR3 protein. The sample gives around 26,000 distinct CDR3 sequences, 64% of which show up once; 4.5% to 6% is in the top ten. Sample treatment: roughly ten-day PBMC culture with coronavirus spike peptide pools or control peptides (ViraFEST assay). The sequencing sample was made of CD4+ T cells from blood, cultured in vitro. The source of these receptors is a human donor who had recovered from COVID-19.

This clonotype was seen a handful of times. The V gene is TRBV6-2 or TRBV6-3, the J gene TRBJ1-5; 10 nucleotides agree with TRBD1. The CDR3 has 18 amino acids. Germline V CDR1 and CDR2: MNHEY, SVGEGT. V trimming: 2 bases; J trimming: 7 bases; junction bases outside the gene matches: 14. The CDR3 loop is CASSYPDRGQGLGQPQHF. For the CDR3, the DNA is TGTGCCAGCAGTTACCCAGACAGGGGGCAGGGCCTAGGGCAGCCCCAGCATTTT.

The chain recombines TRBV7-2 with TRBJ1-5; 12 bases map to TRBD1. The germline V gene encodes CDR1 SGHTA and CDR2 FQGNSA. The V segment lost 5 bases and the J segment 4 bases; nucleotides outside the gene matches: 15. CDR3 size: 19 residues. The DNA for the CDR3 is TGTGCCAGCAGCCCCCGACAAGGGGGGACAGGGGGCTCAAATCAGCCCCAGCATTTT. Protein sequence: CASSPRQGGTGGSNQPQHF. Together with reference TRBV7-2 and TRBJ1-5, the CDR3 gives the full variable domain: GAGVSQSPSNKVTEKGKDVELRCDPISGHTALYWYRQSLGQGLEFLIYFQGNSAPDKSGLPSDRFSAERTGGSVSTLTIQRTQQEDSAVYLCASSPRQGGTGGSNQPQHFGDGTRLSIL.

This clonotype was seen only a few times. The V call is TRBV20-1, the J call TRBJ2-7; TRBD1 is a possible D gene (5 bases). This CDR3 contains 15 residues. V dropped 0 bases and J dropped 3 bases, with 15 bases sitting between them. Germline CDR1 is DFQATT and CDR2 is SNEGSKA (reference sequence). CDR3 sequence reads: CSAREVGVRGYEQYF. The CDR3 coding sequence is TGCAGTGCTAGAGAGGTAGGAGTAAGGGGCTACGAGCAGTACTTC.

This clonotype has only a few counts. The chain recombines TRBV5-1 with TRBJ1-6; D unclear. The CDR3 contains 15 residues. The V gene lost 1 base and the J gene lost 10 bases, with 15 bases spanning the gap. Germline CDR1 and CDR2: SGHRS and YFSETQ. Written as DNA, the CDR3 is TGCGCCAGCAGCTTGCGGGCAGGCGCTAACTCACCCCTCCACTTT. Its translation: CASSLRAGANSPLHF.

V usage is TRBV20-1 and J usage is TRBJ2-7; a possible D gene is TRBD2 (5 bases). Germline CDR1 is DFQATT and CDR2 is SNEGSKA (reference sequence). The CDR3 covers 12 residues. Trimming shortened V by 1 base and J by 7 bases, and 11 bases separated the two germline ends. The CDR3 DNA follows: TGCAGTGCTAGAGGGCTCGGGGAAGAGCAGTACTTC. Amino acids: CSARGLGEEQYF.

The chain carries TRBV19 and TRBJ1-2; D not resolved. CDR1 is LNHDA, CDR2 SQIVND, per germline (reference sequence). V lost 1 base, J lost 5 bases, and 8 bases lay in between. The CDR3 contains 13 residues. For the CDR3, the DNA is TGTGCCAGTAGTATAGCTGCCAGATATGGCTACACCTTC. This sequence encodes CASSIAARYGYTF.

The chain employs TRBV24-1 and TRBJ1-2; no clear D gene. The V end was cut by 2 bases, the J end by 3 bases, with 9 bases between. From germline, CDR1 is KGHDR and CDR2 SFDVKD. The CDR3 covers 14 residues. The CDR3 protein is CATSDSWEYYGYTF. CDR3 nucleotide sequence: TGTGCCACCAGTGATTCGTGGGAATACTATGGCTACACCTTC.

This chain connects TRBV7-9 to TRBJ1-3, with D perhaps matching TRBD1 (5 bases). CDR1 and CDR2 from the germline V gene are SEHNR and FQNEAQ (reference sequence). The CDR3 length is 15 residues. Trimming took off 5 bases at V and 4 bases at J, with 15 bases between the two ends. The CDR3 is CASSNQGRSGNTIYF. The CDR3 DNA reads TGTGCCAGCAGCAACCAGGGTAGATCAGGAAACACCATATATTTT.

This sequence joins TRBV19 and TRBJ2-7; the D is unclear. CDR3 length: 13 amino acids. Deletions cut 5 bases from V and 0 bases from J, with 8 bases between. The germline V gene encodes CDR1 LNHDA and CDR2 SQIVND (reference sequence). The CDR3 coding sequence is TGTGCCAGTAGTCGGTTGGACTCCTACGAGCAGTACTTC. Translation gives CASSRLDSYEQYF.

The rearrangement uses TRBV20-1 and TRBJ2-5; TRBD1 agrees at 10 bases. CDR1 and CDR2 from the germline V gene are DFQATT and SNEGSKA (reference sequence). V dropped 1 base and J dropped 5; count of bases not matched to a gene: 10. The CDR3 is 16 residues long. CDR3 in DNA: TGCAGTGCTAGAGCCCCCCCGGGACAGGGGCGGGAGACCCAGTACTTC. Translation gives CSARAPPGQGRETQYF.

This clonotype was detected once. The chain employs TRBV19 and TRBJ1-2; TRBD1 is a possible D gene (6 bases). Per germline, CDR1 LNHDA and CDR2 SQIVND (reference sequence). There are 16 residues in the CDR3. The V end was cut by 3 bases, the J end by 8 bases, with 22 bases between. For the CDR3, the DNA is TGTGCCAGTAGTATCGGGGGCGGGGTCGGCTCTGGCGGCTACACCTTC. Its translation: CASSIGGGVGSGGYTF.

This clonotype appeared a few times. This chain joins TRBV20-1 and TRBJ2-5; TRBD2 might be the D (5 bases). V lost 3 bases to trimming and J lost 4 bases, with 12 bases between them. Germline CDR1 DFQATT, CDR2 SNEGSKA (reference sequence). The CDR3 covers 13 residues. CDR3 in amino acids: CSASPTTGETQYF. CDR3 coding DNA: TGCAGTGCTAGTCCGACTACGGGAGAGACCCAGTACTTC.

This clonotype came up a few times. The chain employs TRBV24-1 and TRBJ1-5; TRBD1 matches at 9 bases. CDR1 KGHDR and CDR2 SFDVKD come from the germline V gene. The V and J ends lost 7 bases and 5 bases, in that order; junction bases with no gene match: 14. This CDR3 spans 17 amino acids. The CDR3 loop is CATSPGQGLLVDQPQHF. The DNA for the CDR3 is TGTGCCACCAGCCCGGGACAGGGCCTTCTCGTCGATCAGCCCCAGCATTTT.

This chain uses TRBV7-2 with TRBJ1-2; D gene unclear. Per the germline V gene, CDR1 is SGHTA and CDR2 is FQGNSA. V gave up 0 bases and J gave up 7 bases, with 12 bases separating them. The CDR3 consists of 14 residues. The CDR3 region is CASSLARGSGGYTF. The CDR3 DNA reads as TGTGCCAGCAGCTTAGCCCGGGGAAGTGGTGGCTACACCTTC. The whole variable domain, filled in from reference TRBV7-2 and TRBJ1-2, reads GAGVSQSPSNKVTEKGKDVELRCDPISGHTALYWYRQSLGQGLEFLIYFQGNSAPDKSGLPSDRFSAERTGGSVSTLTIQRTQQEDSAVYLCASSLARGSGGYTFGSGTRLTVV.

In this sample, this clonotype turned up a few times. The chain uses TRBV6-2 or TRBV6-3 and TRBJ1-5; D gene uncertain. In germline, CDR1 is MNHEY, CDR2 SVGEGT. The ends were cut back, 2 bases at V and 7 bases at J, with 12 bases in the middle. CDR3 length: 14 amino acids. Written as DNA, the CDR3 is TGTGCCAGCAGTTACGTGGCAGGTGGACAGCCCCAGCATTTT. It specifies CASSYVAGGQPQHF.

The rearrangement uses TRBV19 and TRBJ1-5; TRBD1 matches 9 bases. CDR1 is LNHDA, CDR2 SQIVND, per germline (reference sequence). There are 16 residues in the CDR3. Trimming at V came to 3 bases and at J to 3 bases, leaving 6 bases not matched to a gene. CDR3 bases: TGTGCCAGTAGTATCGGACAGGGGCTGTTCAATCAGCCCCAGCATTTT. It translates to CASSIGQGLFNQPQHF.

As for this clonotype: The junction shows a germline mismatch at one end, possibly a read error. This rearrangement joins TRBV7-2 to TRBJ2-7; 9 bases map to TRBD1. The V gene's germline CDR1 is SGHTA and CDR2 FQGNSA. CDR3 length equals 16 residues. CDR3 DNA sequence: TGCGCCAGCAGCCAGGGACCGGGACAGGGTAACTACGAGCAGTACTTC. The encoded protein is CASSQGPGQGNYEQYF.

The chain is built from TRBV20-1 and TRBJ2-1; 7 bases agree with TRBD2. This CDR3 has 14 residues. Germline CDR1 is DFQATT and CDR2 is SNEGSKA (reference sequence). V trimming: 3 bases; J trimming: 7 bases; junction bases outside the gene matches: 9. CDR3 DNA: TGCAGTGCTAGGAGGGAGGGCCCAGATAATGAGCAGTTCTTC. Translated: CSARREGPDNEQFF.

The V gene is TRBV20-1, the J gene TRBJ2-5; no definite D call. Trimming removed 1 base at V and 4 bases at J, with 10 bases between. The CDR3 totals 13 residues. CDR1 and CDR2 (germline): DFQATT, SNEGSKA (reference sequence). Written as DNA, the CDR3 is TGCAGTGCTAGAGCGCAGTTAGGAGAGACCCAGTACTTC. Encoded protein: CSARAQLGETQYF.

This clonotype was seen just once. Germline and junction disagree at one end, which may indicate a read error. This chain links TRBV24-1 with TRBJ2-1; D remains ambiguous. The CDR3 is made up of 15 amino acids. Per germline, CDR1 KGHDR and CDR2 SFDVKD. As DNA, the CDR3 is TGTGCCACCAGGGCAAGGTTCGGGTCCTTCAATGAGCAGTTCTTC. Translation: CATRARFGSFNEQFF.

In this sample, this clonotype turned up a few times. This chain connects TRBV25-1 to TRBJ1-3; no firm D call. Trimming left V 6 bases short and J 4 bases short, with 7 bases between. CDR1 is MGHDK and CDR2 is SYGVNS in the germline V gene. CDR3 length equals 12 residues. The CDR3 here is CASSPSGNTIYF. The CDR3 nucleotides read TGTGCCAGCAGCCCTTCCGGAAACACCATATATTTT.

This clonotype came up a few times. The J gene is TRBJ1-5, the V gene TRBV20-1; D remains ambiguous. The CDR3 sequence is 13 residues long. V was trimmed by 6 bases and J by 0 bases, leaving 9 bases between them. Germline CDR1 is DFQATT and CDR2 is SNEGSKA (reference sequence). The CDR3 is CSAQWDSNQPQHF. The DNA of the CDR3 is TGCAGTGCCCAGTGGGATAGCAATCAGCCCCAGCATTTT.